These 17 T cell receptor beta chains share one sample of origin, sequenced in a study of T-cell memory formation after mild COVID-19. TCRdb processed the 5' RACE reads anew with MiXCR; each CDR3 protein has one entry. The sample contains 310,000 or so distinct CDR3 sequences, 15% to 20% of which appear only once. Sequencing was carried out using PBMCs or a T cell subset sorted from them (not recorded which). The receptors come from a man aged 18-30 years who had mild COVID-19 (a few samples of this study predate the infection). Cell type and time point are not known.

By sample fraction, this clonotype is large. Compared with germline, one end of the junction differs, possibly owing to a read error. V gene TRBV5-1 combines with J gene TRBJ2-1; 14 bases agree with TRBD2. CDR1 is SGHRS and CDR2 is YFSETQ in the germline V gene. The CDR3 consists of 15 residues. The CDR3, as DNA: TGTGCCAGCAGCTTAGGACTAGCGGGGGGCAATGAGCAGTTCTTC. This codes for CASSLGLAGGNEQFF.

This chain uses TRBV5-1 with TRBJ2-1, with 9 bases matching TRBD1. This CDR3 spans 15 amino acids. Germline V gene lookup returns CDR1 SGHRS and CDR2 YFSETQ. The trim removed 4 bases at V and 6 bases at J, leaving 8 bases unmatched. CDR3 sequence: CASSNSQGAGNEQFF. The CDR3 DNA reads TGCGCCAGCAGCAACTCACAGGGGGCAGGCAATGAGCAGTTCTTC. The whole variable domain, filled in from reference TRBV5-1 and TRBJ2-1, reads KAGVTQTPRYLIKTRGQQVTLSCSPISGHRSVSWYQQTPGQGLQFLFEYFSETQRNKGNFPGRFSGRQFSNSRSEMNVSTLELGDSALYLCASSNSQGAGNEQFFGPGTRLTVL.

This sequence joins TRBV15 and TRBJ2-5, with a tentative D call TRBD2 (6 bases). Trimming took 4 bases from V and 4 from J, leaving 13 bases between them. The V gene's germline CDR1 is LNHNV and CDR2 YYDKDF (reference sequence). This CDR3 is 14 amino acids long. CDR3: CATSTWGDRETQYF. CDR3 nucleotide sequence: TGTGCCACCAGCACCTGGGGGGATAGAGAGACCCAGTACTTC.

The V and J genes are TRBV10-2 and TRBJ2-7; TRBD1 matches at 8 bases. The CDR3 runs to 15 residues. Germline CDR1 and CDR2: WSHSY and SAAADI. Unmatched junction bases numbered 7, after V lost 0 bases and J lost 6 bases. The CDR3 nucleotides read TGCGCCAGCAGTGAGTCGGGCAGGGGGCACGTCGAGCAGTACTTC. Translating it yields CASSESGRGHVEQYF.

This clonotype has only a few counts. The chain employs TRBV7-2 and TRBJ1-5; 7 bases fit TRBD1. Germline V gives CDR1 SGHTA, CDR2 FQGNSA. Losses at the gene ends were 4 bases for V and 5 bases for J; bases not matched to a gene: 14. The CDR3 runs to 17 residues. The DNA of the CDR3 is TGTGCCAGCAGCTCGGGGGGGTGGGGACAGATTGATCAGCCCCAGCATTTT. Translating gives CASSSGGWGQIDQPQHF.

This clonotype was seen ten or more times. The gene calls are TRBV5-1 and TRBJ1-1; TRBD1 is a possible D gene (5 bases). Per germline, CDR1 SGHRS and CDR2 YFSETQ. This CDR3 spans 13 amino acids. Trimming stripped 0 bases from V and 10 bases from J, with 13 bases between. CDR3 protein: CASSLEAGWGAFF. DNA for the CDR3: TGCGCCAGCAGCTTGGAGGCAGGGTGGGGAGCTTTCTTT.

The J gene is TRBJ2-1, the V gene TRBV12-3 or TRBV12-4, with no clear D. The V end lost 7 bases, the J end lost 8 bases, and 18 bases lay between the germline ends. The CDR3 is made up of 14 amino acids. The CDR3 reads CASTPIGRTDEQFF. DNA of the CDR3: TGTGCCAGCACCCCGATCGGACGTACGGATGAGCAGTTCTTC.

The table lists this clonotype with many counts. J is TRBJ2-7 and V is TRBV5-1; D unresolved. V was trimmed by 8 bases and J by 3 bases, leaving 9 bases between them. The CDR3 spans 11 residues. Germline assignment: CDR1 SGHRS and CDR2 YFSETQ. In DNA form, the CDR3 reads TGCGCCAGTCACGAGTTCTACGAGCAGTACTTC. It codes for CASHEFYEQYF.

This clonotype was found a few times. The chain has TRBV2 and TRBJ1-5; 10 positions match TRBD1. The CDR3 has 15 amino acids. V trimming: 6 bases; J trimming: 3 bases; junction bases outside the gene matches: 5. Germline V gives CDR1 SNHLY, CDR2 FYNNEI. CDR3 nucleotides: TGTGCCAGCAGGAGGGACAGGGGATTCAATCAGCCCCAGCATTTT. Protein: CASRRDRGFNQPQHF.

This clonotype was detected a few times. The chain combines TRBV11-2 with TRBJ1-2; 9 positions match TRBD1. The J segment lost 4 bases and the V segment lost 0 bases, leaving 6 bases of the junction unmatched. The length of the CDR3 is 16 residues. Germline V lookup: CDR1 SGHAT, CDR2 FQNNGV. In nucleotides, the CDR3 is TGTGCCAGCAGCTTAGATTCCGGGACAGGGCCCTATGGCTACACCTTC. As protein: CASSLDSGTGPYGYTF.

This clonotype turned up a few times. This chain joins TRBV12-3 or TRBV12-4 and TRBJ2-7; the D gene is possibly TRBD1 (5 bases). V was clipped by 2 bases and J by 6 bases, with 11 bases between them. There are 13 residues in the CDR3. In DNA form, the CDR3 reads TGTGCCAGCAGTTTATCAGGGCTGCGCGAGCAGTACTTC. Translation gives CASSLSGLREQYF.

The J gene is TRBJ2-7, the V gene TRBV7-9, with 10 bases matching TRBD1. This CDR3 region has 13 residues. From germline, CDR1 is SEHNR and CDR2 FQNEAQ (reference sequence). CDR3 loop: CASSLQTGGQQHV. CDR3 nucleotides: TGTGCCAGCAGCCTACAGACAGGGGGCCAGCAGCACGTC.

Ten or more counts support this clonotype. The rearrangement uses TRBV4-2 and TRBJ1-3; D is undetermined. The germline gives CDR1 LGHNA, CDR2 YNFKEQ. The V and J ends lost 1 base and 0 bases respectively, with 7 bases between them. The CDR3 has 15 amino acids. CDR3: CASSQGVSSGNTIYF. The CDR3 DNA follows: TGTGCCAGCAGCCAAGGCGTGAGCTCTGGAAACACCATATATTTT.

This clonotype has a handful of counts. The chain couples TRBV7-9 to TRBJ2-5, with TRBD1 matching over 8 bases. The trim removed 3 bases at V and 5 bases at J, leaving 8 bases unmatched. Germline CDR1 is SEHNR and CDR2 is FQNEAQ (reference sequence). The CDR3 extends over 15 amino acids. The DNA of the CDR3 is TGTGCCAGCAGCTTTGGGCAGGGGGCTGACGAGACCCAGTACTTC. This sequence encodes CASSFGQGADETQYF.

This clonotype was seen a handful of times. The chain joins TRBV7-9 to TRBJ1-1, with D unclear. Deletions cut 4 bases from V and 1 base from J, with 4 bases between. CDR1 SEHNR and CDR2 FQNEAQ come from the germline V gene (reference sequence). This CDR3 has 12 amino acids. DNA for the CDR3: TGTGCCAGCAGCTCCAAGAACACTGAAGCTTTCTTT. This encodes CASSSKNTEAFF.

The rearrangement uses TRBV6-2 or TRBV6-3 and TRBJ1-5; possibly TRBD1 for D (5 bases). Germline CDR1 MNHEY, CDR2 SVGEGT. V was shortened by 0 bases and J by 12 bases, with 15 bases between the two germline ends. The CDR3 is 14 amino acids. The CDR3 bases are TGTGCCAGCAGTTACTCGATGAGGGACCCTAGCCAGCATTTT. The encoded protein is CASSYSMRDPSQHF.

This clonotype has only a few counts. The chain uses TRBV6-6 and TRBJ2-3, with 9 nucleotides matching TRBD1. The CDR3 is made up of 15 amino acids. The J segment lost 2 bases and the V segment lost 6 bases, leaving 6 bases of the junction unmatched. Germline V gene sequence: CDR1 MNHNY, CDR2 SVGAGI (reference sequence). CDR3 sequence reads: CASRPGQGHTDTQYF. The CDR3 nucleotides are TGTGCCAGCAGGCCGGGACAGGGCCACACAGATACGCAGTATTTT.